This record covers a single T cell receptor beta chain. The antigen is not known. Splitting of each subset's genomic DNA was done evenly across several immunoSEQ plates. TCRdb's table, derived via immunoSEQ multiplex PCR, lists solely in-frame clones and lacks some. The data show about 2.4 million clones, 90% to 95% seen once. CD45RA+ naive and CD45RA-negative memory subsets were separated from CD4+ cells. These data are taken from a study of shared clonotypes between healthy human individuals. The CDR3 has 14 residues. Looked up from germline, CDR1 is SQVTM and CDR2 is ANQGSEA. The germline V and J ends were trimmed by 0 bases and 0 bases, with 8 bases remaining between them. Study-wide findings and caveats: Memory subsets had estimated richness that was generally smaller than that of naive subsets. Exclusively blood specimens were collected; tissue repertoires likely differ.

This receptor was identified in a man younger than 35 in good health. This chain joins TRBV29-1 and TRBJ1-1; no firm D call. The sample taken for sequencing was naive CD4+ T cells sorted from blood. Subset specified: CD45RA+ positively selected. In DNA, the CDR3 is TGCAGCGTTGAAGATCATAGTCTGAACACTGAAGCTTTCTTT. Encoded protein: CSVEDHSLNTEAFF.